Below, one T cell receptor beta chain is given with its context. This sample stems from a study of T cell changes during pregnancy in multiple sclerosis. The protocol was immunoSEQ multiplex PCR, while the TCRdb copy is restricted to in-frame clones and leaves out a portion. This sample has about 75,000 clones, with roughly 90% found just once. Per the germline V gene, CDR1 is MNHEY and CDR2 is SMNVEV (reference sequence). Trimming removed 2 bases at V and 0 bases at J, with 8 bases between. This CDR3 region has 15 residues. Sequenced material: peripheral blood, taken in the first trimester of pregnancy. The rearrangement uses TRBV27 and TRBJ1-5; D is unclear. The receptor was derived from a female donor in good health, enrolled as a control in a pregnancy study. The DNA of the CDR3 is TGTGCCAGCAGTTTAGCTGCGAATAGCAATCAGCCCCAGCATTTT. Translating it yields CASSLAANSNQPQHF.